A single sample is the source of the 31 T cell receptor beta chains below, sequenced in a study of shared clonotypes between healthy human individuals. Produced via immunoSEQ multiplex PCR; TCRdb's table is partial and in-frame only. The table has some 1.5 million clones, approximately 98% seen once. Sequencing input: naive CD4+ T cells sorted from blood. Subset indicated: CD45RA+ positively selected. Receptors were obtained from a man in his thirties or forties in good health.

The chain recombines TRBV10-3 with TRBJ2-6; D is unclear. The V gene's germline CDR1 is ENHRY and CDR2 SYGVKD. CDR3 size: 14 residues. With 6 bases removed from V and 4 bases from J, the gap between germline ends came to 10 bases. The CDR3 protein is CAISYRSGANVLTF. CDR3 DNA sequence: TGTGCCATCAGCTACAGATCCGGGGCCAACGTCCTGACTTTC.

This chain connects TRBV6-6 to TRBJ2-1; D gene unclear. CDR1 and CDR2 (germline): MNHNY, SVGAGI (reference sequence). CDR3 length equals 13 residues. Trimming pared 0 bases from V and 14 bases from J, leaving 14 bases between. The CDR3 sequence: CASSYSFAAREFF. The DNA for the CDR3 is TGTGCCAGCAGTTACTCGTTCGCCGCTCGGGAGTTCTTC.

The chain recombines TRBV18 with TRBJ2-5; unclear D gene. The length of the CDR3 is 12 residues. V lost 4 bases and J lost 1, with 4 bases in between. CDR1 and CDR2 (germline): KGHSH, LQKENI. CDR3 nucleotides: TGTGCCAGCTCACATCTCCAAGAGACCCAGTACTTC. Translating gives CASSHLQETQYF.

The gene calls are TRBV11-3 and TRBJ2-7; D gene uncertain. Trimming left V 1 base short and J 7 bases short, with 14 bases between. CDR1 and CDR2 (germline): SGHNT, YENEEA. The CDR3 has 14 residues. CDR3 DNA: TGTGCCAGCAGCTTAGGGCAGCCCCCTATGGAGCAGTACTTC. This encodes CASSLGQPPMEQYF.

The chain recombines TRBV27 with TRBJ2-7; 9 bases fit TRBD2. V shed 2 bases and J 5 bases; nucleotides not matched to a gene: 10. This CDR3 comprises 16 residues. Germline CDR1 is MNHEY and CDR2 is SMNVEV (reference sequence). CDR3 protein: CASSLKAGGPYNEQYF. The CDR3 DNA is TGTGCCAGCAGTTTAAAGGCGGGAGGGCCTTACAACGAGCAGTACTTC.

V and J are TRBV11-2 and TRBJ2-7; 11 bases are shared with TRBD2. CDR3 length equals 15 residues. V lost 5 bases, J lost 4 bases, and 7 bases stayed unmatched. The V gene's germline CDR1 is SGHAT and CDR2 FQNNGV. The CDR3 DNA reads TGTGCCAGCAGCACCCCTAGCGGGAGGAGGTACGAGCAGTACTTC. It encodes CASSTPSGRRYEQYF.

The chain combines TRBV14 with TRBJ2-7, with D hard to call. V was pared by 0 bases and J by 4 bases, with 10 bases between. The germline V gene encodes CDR1 SGHDN and CDR2 FVKESK. This CDR3 has 14 residues. This CDR3 reads CASSQEAVSYEQYF. The CDR3 DNA sequence: TGTGCCAGCAGCCAAGAAGCCGTGTCGTACGAGCAGTACTTC.

V and J are TRBV6-5 and TRBJ2-2; 8 nucleotides align to TRBD1. This CDR3 comprises 14 residues. Germline V gene sequence: CDR1 MNHEY, CDR2 SVGAGI. V lost 5 bases, J lost 6 bases, and 5 bases stayed unmatched. CDR3 DNA sequence: TGTGCCAGCAGTCTACAGGGGGGAGCCGGGGAGCTGTTTTTT. Translated, it gives CASSLQGGAGELFF.

The J gene is TRBJ2-3, the V gene TRBV18; D remains ambiguous. Trimming took off 1 base at V and 2 bases at J, with 7 bases between the two ends. CDR1 is KGHSH and CDR2 is LQKENI in the germline V gene. The CDR3 extends over 14 amino acids. DNA of the CDR3: TGTGCCAGCTCACCACAACAGCTCACAGATACGCAGTATTTT. This codes for CASSPQQLTDTQYF.

J is TRBJ2-7 and V is TRBV27, with 14 bases identical to TRBD2. The germline gives CDR1 MNHEY, CDR2 SMNVEV (reference sequence). Trimming cost V 2 bases and J 6 bases; bases outside gene matches: 6. The CDR3 covers 16 residues. The CDR3 coding sequence is TGTGCCAGCAGTTTACCCGGACTAGCGGGAGGAGGCGAGCAGTACTTC. The encoded protein is CASSLPGLAGGGEQYF.

This clone has a single count. The chain carries TRBV6-6 and TRBJ1-1; D gene ambiguous. Germline V CDR1 and CDR2: MNHNY, SVGAGI (reference sequence). V shed 10 bases and J shed 0 bases, with 12 bases lying between them. The CDR3 has 13 amino acids. CDR3 sequence (DNA): TGTGCCACTGGGCTGGTTATGAACACTGAAGCTTTCTTT. Residues: CATGLVMNTEAFF.

This chain joins TRBV7-8 and TRBJ1-5; the D gene is possibly TRBD1 (5 bases). The CDR3 is made up of 18 amino acids. Trimming stripped 5 bases from V and 3 bases from J, with 23 bases between. Germline V CDR1 and CDR2: SGHVS, FQNEAQ. The CDR3, as DNA: TGTGCCAGCAGCGAGAGACCCATGACGGGACGGTACAATCAGCCCCAGCATTTT. Its translation is CASSERPMTGRYNQPQHF.

With regard to this clone: Other DNA variants within this sample encode the same CDR3. The chain carries TRBV7-9 and TRBJ2-2, with 7 bases fitting TRBD2. The germline V gene has CDR1 SEHNR and CDR2 FQNEAQ (reference sequence). CDR3 length: 13 amino acids. V was pared by 5 bases and J by 6 bases, with 3 bases of the junction left unmatched. This chain's CDR3 is CASSRGGAGELFF. The DNA for the CDR3 is TGTGCCAGCAGCCGGGGAGGGGCCGGGGAGCTGTTTTTT.

To note about this clone: Other DNA sequences in the sample encode the same CDR3. This chain uses TRBV2 with TRBJ2-3; D not certain. Trimming left V 7 bases short and J 4 bases short, with 6 bases between. Germline CDR1 and CDR2: SNHLY and FYNNEI. The CDR3 length is 11 residues. CDR3 DNA sequence: TGTGCCAGCACAAGAGCAGATACGCAGTATTTT. Its translation: CASTRADTQYF. Full variable domain (rest looked up from reference TRBV2 and TRBJ2-3): EPEVTQTPSHQVTQMGQEVILRCVPISNHLYFYWYRQILGQKVEFLVSFYNNEISEKSEIFDDQFSVERPDGSNFTLKIRSTKLEDSAMYFCASTRADTQYFGPGTRLTVL.

The chain recombines TRBV7-2 with TRBJ1-1; TRBD1 matches 9 bases. Germline V gene data show CDR1 as SGHTA and CDR2 as FQGNSA. The CDR3 is made up of 15 amino acids. Trimming removed 0 bases from V and 5 bases from J; junction bases left unmatched: 4. The CDR3 DNA is TGTGCCAGCAGCTTAGCTGGACAGGGGAAGACTGAAGCTTTCTTT. Residues: CASSLAGQGKTEAFF.

This chain connects TRBV9 to TRBJ1-4; perhaps TRBD1 as D (5 bases). CDR1 and CDR2 (germline): SGDLS, YYNGEE. Trimming pared 0 bases from V and 5 bases from J, leaving 11 bases between. The CDR3 runs to 15 residues. In DNA form, the CDR3 reads TGTGCCAGCAGCGTAGCTGGGGCCCTGAATGAAAAACTGTTTTTT. Its translation is CASSVAGALNEKLFF.

The chain is built from TRBV28 and TRBJ1-2; 8 bases agree with TRBD1. The germline V gene encodes CDR1 MDHEN and CDR2 SYDVKM. V gave up 3 bases and J gave up 4 bases; unmatched junction bases: 4. The CDR3 sequence is 14 residues long. CDR3 amino acids: CASSLAGGAYGYTF. CDR3 DNA: TGTGCCAGCAGTTTGGCAGGGGGCGCCTATGGCTACACCTTC.

The chain uses TRBV28 and TRBJ2-5, with D possibly matching TRBD1 (6 bases). The germline CDR1 and CDR2 sequences are MDHEN and SYDVKM. V shed 6 bases and J shed 4 bases, with 9 bases lying between them. This CDR3 has 12 amino acids. The CDR3 loop reads CASRRGRETQYF. The CDR3 bases are TGTGCCAGCAGGAGGGGGAGAGAGACCCAGTACTTC.

This clone appeared a single time. The sample has other DNA sequences that encode this CDR3 too. The CDR3 protein is CASGLVLGGRAYEQYF. As DNA, the CDR3 is TGTGCTAGTGGTTTGGTACTAGGAGGGAGGGCCTACGAGCAGTACTTC. The gene calls are TRBV12-5 and TRBJ2-7; 7 bases are a match to TRBD2. V was clipped by 0 bases and J by 2 bases; unmatched bases: 7. CDR3 size: 16 residues. Germline V gene data show CDR1 as LGHNT and CDR2 as FRNRAP.

The V call is TRBV7-8, the J call TRBJ1-2; no reliable D call. The germline CDR1 and CDR2 sequences are SGHVS and FQNEAQ. The length of the CDR3 is 14 residues. Trimming took 5 bases from V and 5 from J, leaving 15 bases between them. The CDR3 bases are TGTGCCAGCAGCCCACGCGTCCCTACATATGGCTACACCTTC. This sequence encodes CASSPRVPTYGYTF.

Note on this clone: Additional DNA sequences in this sample encode the identical CDR3. The rearrangement links TRBV10-3 to TRBJ2-7; D not resolved. Germline V gene lookup returns CDR1 ENHRY and CDR2 SYGVKD. The CDR3 is 13 amino acids. Trimming stripped 4 bases from V and 0 bases from J, with 7 bases between. In DNA form, the CDR3 reads TGTGCCATCAGTGGTCCAGCCTCCTACGAGCAGTACTTC. As protein: CAISGPASYEQYF.

This clone appeared once. The chain combines TRBV7-9 with TRBJ1-2; D gene ambiguous. With 2 bases removed from V and 0 bases from J, the gap between germline ends came to 16 bases. The CDR3 extends over 17 amino acids. Germline lookup yields CDR1 SEHNR and CDR2 FQNEAQ (reference sequence). The CDR3 nucleotides are TGTGCCAGCAGCTTACTAGTGCAACAAGGGACTAACTATGGCTACACCTTC. Protein product: CASSLLVQQGTNYGYTF.

V is TRBV5-4 and J is TRBJ2-6, with TRBD1 matching 12 bases. V lost 2 bases to trimming and J lost 2 bases; unmatched junction nucleotides: 5. Germline CDR1 SGHNT, CDR2 YYREEE (reference sequence). The CDR3 is 18 amino acids. For the CDR3, the DNA is TGTGCCAGCAGCTTTAGGGGACAGGGGGCGGCTGGGGCCAACGTCCTGACTTTC. This codes for CASSFRGQGAAGANVLTF.

The chain combines TRBV20-1 with TRBJ2-7, with D unclear. The V gene's germline CDR1 is DFQATT and CDR2 SNEGSKA (reference sequence). This CDR3 is built from 11 residues. The CDR3 sequence is CGLGASYEQYF. Written as DNA, the CDR3 is TGCGGCCTCGGAGCCTCCTACGAGCAGTACTTC.

This rearrangement joins TRBV5-1 to TRBJ2-5, with 7 bases identical to TRBD2. Germline V lookup: CDR1 SGHRS, CDR2 YFSETQ. The V gene end was trimmed by 3 bases and the J gene end by 4 bases; junction bases not matched to a gene: 3. The CDR3 sequence is 13 residues long. The CDR3, as DNA: TGCGCCAGCAGCTGGGAGGGGAGAGAGACCCAGTACTTC. Translated: CASSWEGRETQYF.

V usage is TRBV7-8 and J usage is TRBJ1-1; no clear D gene. V lost 2 bases and J 1 base, leaving 11 bases between the germline ends. Germline V gives CDR1 SGHVS, CDR2 FQNEAQ. The length of the CDR3 is 15 residues. The CDR3 DNA reads TGTGCCAGCAGCTTATTGAGGGCGGCGAACACTGAAGCTTTCTTT. It codes for CASSLLRAANTEAFF.

The chain uses TRBV27 and TRBJ1-4; the match to TRBD1 covers 9 bases. The CDR3 consists of 16 residues. Trimming cost V 2 bases and J 11 bases; bases outside gene matches: 12. From germline, CDR1 is MNHEY and CDR2 SMNVEV (reference sequence). The CDR3 nucleotides are TGTGCCAGCAGTTTAGTGACAGGGGGTGCTTCAGGTAAACTGTTTTTT. As protein: CASSLVTGGASGKLFF.

This clone appeared once. This chain joins TRBV7-2 and TRBJ2-7; no clear D gene. Trimming left V 5 bases short and J 3 bases short, with 8 bases between. Germline V gene data show CDR1 as SGHTA and CDR2 as FQGNSA. The CDR3 is 12 residues long. The CDR3 protein is CASSPDHYEQYF. In DNA, the CDR3 is TGTGCCAGCAGCCCGGACCACTACGAGCAGTACTTC. Complete variable domain (other parts from reference TRBV7-2 and TRBJ2-7): GAGVSQSPSNKVTEKGKDVELRCDPISGHTALYWYRQSLGQGLEFLIYFQGNSAPDKSGLPSDRFSAERTGGSVSTLTIQRTQQEDSAVYLCASSPDHYEQYFGPGTRLTVT.

This chain links TRBV2 with TRBJ2-4; D not resolved. The germline gives CDR1 SNHLY, CDR2 FYNNEI. The germline V and J ends were trimmed by 3 bases and 8 bases, with 5 bases remaining between them. There are 11 residues in the CDR3. CDR3 residues: CASSDIDIQYF. Written as DNA, the CDR3 is TGTGCCAGCAGTGACATCGACATTCAGTACTTC.

The V gene is TRBV14, the J gene TRBJ2-5; 7 nucleotides match TRBD1. From germline, CDR1 is SGHDN and CDR2 FVKESK. Unmatched junction bases numbered 6, after V lost 3 bases and J lost 2 bases. The CDR3 length is 15 residues. For the CDR3, the DNA is TGTGCCAGCAGCCATCTCCGGGACAGACAAGAGACCCAGTACTTC. Translating it yields CASSHLRDRQETQYF. The complete variable domain, with remaining parts taken from reference TRBV14 and TRBJ2-5, reads EAGVTQFPSHSVIEKGQTVTLRCDPISGHDNLYWYRRVMGKEIKFLLHFVKESKQDESGMPNNRFLAERTGGTYSTLKVQPAELEDSGVYFCASSHLRDRQETQYFGPGTRLLVL.

DNA for the CDR3: TGTGCCAGCATGTTCTATGCAGGACAGAGCACAGATACGCAGTATTTT. Its translation: CASMFYAGQSTDTQYF. V is TRBV2 and J is TRBJ2-3; TRBD1 might be the D (6 bases). Looked up from germline, CDR1 is SNHLY and CDR2 is FYNNEI. The CDR3 is 16 amino acids. The ends were cut back, 7 bases at V and 0 bases at J, with 17 bases in the middle.